The rows below give T cell receptor beta chains drawn from one sample of a study of T cell changes during pregnancy in multiple sclerosis. Sequenced by immunoSEQ multiplex PCR; TCRdb stores in-frame clones only, minus some. In the table there are about 28,000 clones, about 91% of which are singletons. This sample comprised peripheral blood, obtained in the first trimester of pregnancy. These receptors all come from a female donor in good health, enrolled as a control in a pregnancy study. Both conserved end residues are part of each CDR3. D genes are given only for firm matches. Size values are once, few and many counts, or a class for expanded clones, and some rows have none.

>.|TRBJ2-7|TRBV7-9|.
TGTGCCAGCAGCGCACAGGGTTACGAGCAGTACTTC
CASSAQGYEQYF
>TRBD2|TRBJ2-1|TRBV6-1|once
TGTGCCAGCAGGCCGGGACTAGCGGGAGATGAGCAGTTCTTC
CASRPGLAGDEQFF
>.|TRBJ2-2|TRBV10-3|.
TGTGCCATCAGTGAGTCCATCACCGGGGAGCTGTTTTTT
CAISESITGELFF
>.|TRBJ2-2|TRBV29-1|.
TGCAGCGTTGGAGGGGGACCCCCGAACACCGGGGAGCTGTTTTTT
CSVGGGPPNTGELFF
>.|TRBJ2-1|TRBV13|once
TGTGCCAGCAGCTTTGGGCAGGTCTCCTACAATGAGCAGTTCTTC
CASSFGQVSYNEQFF
>.|TRBJ2-3|TRBV5-4|.
TGTGCCAGCAGCTTGGTCGGAGGAAGGACAGATACGCAGTATTTT
CASSLVGGRTDTQYF
>.|TRBJ1-4|TRBV7-2|.
TGTGCCAGCAGCTTCCATTCCCCTGAAAAACTGTTTTTT
CASSFHSPEKLFF
>.|TRBJ1-1|TRBV11-2|.
TGTGCCAGCAGCTTAGGTCCCTATGAGGGCCCGCAACTGAACACTGAAGCTTTCTTT
CASSLGPYEGPQLNTEAFF
>TRBD1|TRBJ1-1|TRBV12-5|.
TGTGCTAGTGGTTCTGGGACAGGGTGGACTGAAGCTTTCTTT
CASGSGTGWTEAFF
>TRBD1|TRBJ1-2|TRBV5-1|.
TGCGCCAGCAGCCCTAGGACAGGGGTAAACTATGGCTACACCTTC
CASSPRTGVNYGYTF
>TRBD2|TRBJ2-3|TRBV5-1|.
TGCGCCAGCAGCTTGGATTCACTAGCGGGGGGAGATACGCAGTATTTT
CASSLDSLAGGDTQYF
>.|TRBJ2-5|TRBV9|.
TGTGCCAGCAGCGTAGAAGTGGGAGGAAGGGAGACCCAGTACTTC
CASSVEVGGRETQYF
>TRBD2|TRBJ2-5|TRBV11-2|.
TGTGCCAGCAGCCCCGGGGGACTAGCGGGGGGGTATCAAGAGACCCAGTACTTC
CASSPGGLAGGYQETQYF
>TRBD1|TRBJ1-3|TRBV30|.
TGTGCCTGGAGAGTTAAGGGGGCTGCTGGAAACACCATATATTTT
CAWRVKGAAGNTIYF
>.|TRBJ1-1|TRBV19|.
TGTGCCAGTAGTATCGGGGATAACACTGAAGCTTTCTTT
CASSIGDNTEAFF
>.|TRBJ2-1|TRBV7-9|.
TGTGCCAGCAGCTCCGGACAGTACAATGAGCAGTTCTTC
CASSSGQYNEQFF
>TRBD1|TRBJ2-7|TRBV2|.
TGTGCCAGCAGTGAAAGTGGACAGGGCCCCTACGAGCAGTACTTC
CASSESGQGPYEQYF
>.|TRBJ2-7|TRBV15|.
TGTGCCACCAGCAGACCCTCTGCGGGGCACTACGAGCAGTACTTC
CATSRPSAGHYEQYF
>.|TRBJ1-1|TRBV5-1|.
TGCGCCAGCAGCTTGGACGGGGAGTGGGGCACTGAAGCTTTCTTT
CASSLDGEWGTEAFF
>TRBD1|TRBJ1-5|TRBV12-5|.
TGTGCTAGTGGTTTGGGACAGGGAGGTCAGCCCCAGCATTTT
CASGLGQGGQPQHF
>TRBD1|TRBJ1-1|TRBV5-4|.
TGTGCCAGCAGCTTGTCTGGACAGGGGGCGGGCCGTTCCGCTGAAGCTTTCTTT
CASSLSGQGAGRSAEAFF
>.|TRBJ1-2|TRBV7-9|.
TGTGCCAGCACGCGGGCAGGTCCCTATGGCTACACCTTC
CASTRAGPYGYTF
>TRBD1|TRBJ1-6|TRBV5-4|.
TGTGCCAGCAGCTTGGAAGGGGGACAGACTAATTCACCCCTCCACTTT
CASSLEGGQTNSPLHF
>.|TRBJ2-2|TRBV9|once
TGTGCCAGCAGCGTAGTCGGGGTCGGGACCGGGGAGCTGTTTTTT
CASSVVGVGTGELFF
>TRBD1|TRBJ2-1|TRBV18|.
TGTGCCAGCAGGGACAGCGACAATGAGCAGTTCTTC
CASRDSDNEQFF
>.|TRBJ2-7|TRBV6-5|.
TGTGCCAGCAGTCCCCAGGGGTCTTCCTACGAGCAGTACTTC
CASSPQGSSYEQYF
>.|TRBJ1-2|TRBV6-6|.
TGTGCCACCGATGTGGGGCCGGGCTATGGCTACACCTTC
CATDVGPGYGYTF
>TRBD2|TRBJ2-1|TRBV5-1|.
TGCGCCAGCAGCGGAACAGGGACTAGCGGGATTTACAATGAGCAGTTCTTC
CASSGTGTSGIYNEQFF
>.|TRBJ1-1|TRBV21-1|.
TGTGCCAGCAACGGGGACACCGGGGCTTTCTTT
CASNGDTGAFF
>TRBD2|TRBJ2-5|TRBV15|.
TGTGCCACCAGCGGCTCCGGGACTAGCTTGGAGACCCAGTACTTC
CATSGSGTSLETQYF
>TRBD1|TRBJ1-3|TRBV5-4|.
TGTGCCAGCAGCCCCACAGGGGGCTTTGAGGAAAACACCATATATTTT
CASSPTGGFEENTIYF
>TRBD1|TRBJ1-2|TRBV5-6|.
TGTGCCAGCAGCGGGACAGCGTATGGCTACACCTTC
CASSGTAYGYTF
>.|TRBJ1-2|TRBV9|.
TGTGCCAGCAGCCGGGGACTCGGCGAGGGCTACACCTTC
CASSRGLGEGYTF
>.|TRBJ2-7|TRBV4-1|.
TGCGCCAGCAGCCAGGCAACCTCCTACGAGCAGTACTTC
CASSQATSYEQYF
>.|TRBJ1-5|TRBV6-5|.
TGTGCCAGCAGGGGCGGGGACCTGGGGCCCCAGCATTTT
CASRGGDLGPQHF
>.|TRBJ1-2|TRBV7-9|.
TGTGCCAGCAGCTTCCCAGGGTCAGGCGGCTACACCTTC
CASSFPGSGGYTF
>TRBD1|TRBJ1-1|TRBV7-2|.
TGTGCCAGCAACCGAGACCGGGACAGGGGGAACACTGAAGCTTTCTTT
CASNRDRDRGNTEAFF
>.|TRBJ1-2|TRBV4-1|.
TGCGCCAGCAGCCAAGGGGGCCCGAACTATGGCTACACCTTC
CASSQGGPNYGYTF
>.|TRBJ2-1|TRBV5-6|once
TGTGCCAGCAGCGCGATTCCCCTCTCCTACAATGAGCAGTTCTTC
CASSAIPLSYNEQFF
>.|TRBJ1-2|TRBV6-1|.
TGTGCCAGCAGTGAAGCCAGTGGCTACACCTTC
CASSEASGYTF
>.|TRBJ1-2|TRBV5-6|.
TGTGCCAGCGCCGAACAGGATAACTATGGCTACACCTTC
CASAEQDNYGYTF
>TRBD2|TRBJ2-5|TRBV5-1|.
TGCGCCAGCAGCTCCCGGGGTAGCGGGAGGGCCCGAGAGACCCAGTACTTC
CASSSRGSGRARETQYF
>TRBD2|TRBJ2-7|TRBV2|.
TGTGCCAGCACGGGCGGCCACAGCGGGAGGAAGCAGTACTTC
CASTGGHSGRKQYF
>TRBD2|TRBJ2-3|TRBV15|.
TGTGCCACCAGCGTAGGACTAGCGGACATAAGGTGGCCCACAGATACGCAGTATTTT
CATSVGLADIRWPTDTQYF
>TRBD1|TRBJ1-1|TRBV10-2|.
TGCGCCAGCAGTGGAGGCTTTACAGGGGCTTCGCAAGCTTTCTTT
CASSGGFTGASQAFF
>TRBD2|TRBJ2-5|TRBV18|.
TGTGCCAGCTCACCGAGCGGGAGTGAAGAGACCCAGTACTTC
CASSPSGSEETQYF
>.|TRBJ1-1|TRBV30|.
TGTGCCTGGAGTGTAAATTCCGCTGAAGCTTTCTTT
CAWSVNSAEAFF
>TRBD1|TRBJ2-1|TRBV5-4|.
TGTGCCAGCAGCTCGGGACAGGGGTTGCACAATGAGCAGTTCTTC
CASSSGQGLHNEQFF
>TRBD2|TRBJ2-6|TRBV2|.
TGTGCCAGCAGTAATGGGAGGGATGGGGCCAACGTCCTGACTTTC
CASSNGRDGANVLTF
>TRBD1|TRBJ1-2|TRBV7-9|.
TGTGCCAGCAGCTTAGGACAGGGGATGAGCTACACCTTC
CASSLGQGMSYTF
>.|TRBJ1-3|TRBV6-5|.
TGTGCCAGCAGCTCAGGGTACTCTGGAAACACCATATATTTT
CASSSGYSGNTIYF
>.|TRBJ1-2|TRBV19|.
TGTGCCAGTAGTATCGGACCCGGGGAAGTCTATGGCTACACCTTC
CASSIGPGEVYGYTF
>.|TRBJ2-5|TRBV6-6|.
TGTGCCAGCAGTTACGTCCTAGCCCAGACCCAGTACTTC
CASSYVLAQTQYF
>.|TRBJ2-1|TRBV6-5|once
TGTGCCAGCAGTCTCACAGACTACAATGAGCAGTTCTTC
CASSLTDYNEQFF